One sample yielded the 25 T cell receptor beta chains listed below, sequenced in a study of blood T cell repertoires in COVID-19. TCRdb keeps only in-frame clones here, not all; method: immunoSEQ multiplex PCR. This table holds about 200,000 clones, around 87% found once. Sequencing was done on a sample of peripheral blood. Source of these receptors: a woman aged 45-59 years with COVID-19, enrolled during active disease.

This chain uses TRBV19 with TRBJ1-5; 8 bases line up with TRBD1. The V and J ends lost 6 bases and 7 bases, in that order; junction bases with no gene match: 11. The CDR3 is 15 amino acids. The germline V gene encodes CDR1 LNHDA and CDR2 SQIVND (reference sequence). The CDR3: CASSLTTGDRQPQHF. The CDR3 bases are TGTGCCAGTAGCCTTACGACAGGGGACAGACAGCCCCAGCATTTT. The variable domain in full, completed from reference TRBV19 and TRBJ1-5, reads DGGITQSPKYLFRKEGQNVTLSCEQNLNHDAMYWYRQDPGQGLRLIYYSQIVNDFQKGDIAEGYSVSREKKESFPLTVTSAQKNPTAFYLCASSLTTGDRQPQHFGDGTRLSIL.

In its sample, this clone was seen once. The chain uses TRBV7-9 and TRBJ1-5; a possible D gene is TRBD1 (5 bases). CDR3 length: 18 amino acids. The germline gives CDR1 SEHNR, CDR2 FQNEAQ (reference sequence). Trimming stripped 4 bases from V and 4 bases from J, with 23 bases between. DNA of the CDR3: TGTGCCAGCAGCTCGATTCGGGGGAAGAGGGGTCTGAATCAGCCCCAGCATTTT. Its translation: CASSSIRGKRGLNQPQHF.

The chain recombines TRBV6-5 with TRBJ1-4, with 12 nucleotides matching TRBD1. V lost 4 bases, J lost 8 bases, and 8 bases stayed unmatched. Germline CDR1 MNHEY, CDR2 SVGAGI. This CDR3 is 16 amino acids long. Here the CDR3 DNA reads TGTGCCAGCAGTTCACCGGGACAGGGGGCGGAAGAAAAACTGTTTTTT. Its protein product is CASSSPGQGAEEKLFF.

The chain combines TRBV7-8 with TRBJ1-1, with no clear D. The CDR3 length is 17 residues. V lost 5 bases and J 4 bases, leaving 23 bases between the germline ends. The V gene's germline CDR1 is SGHVS and CDR2 FQNEAQ. CDR3 coding DNA: TGTGCCAGCAGCCCGGGGAGGGCGCAGCTCGTTTTCACTGAAGCTTTCTTT. Translation gives CASSPGRAQLVFTEAFF.

The chain links TRBV19 to TRBJ1-3, with TRBD1 as a possible D gene (5 bases). Germline V CDR1 and CDR2: LNHDA, SQIVND (reference sequence). V lost 3 bases and J lost 0, with 9 bases in between. There are 15 residues in the CDR3. The CDR3 DNA is TGTGCCAGTAGTATCGGACAAAGCTCTGGAAACACCATATATTTT. Translated, it gives CASSIGQSSGNTIYF.

The chain couples TRBV14 to TRBJ2-1; 7 bases agree with TRBD2. V lost 4 bases to trimming and J lost 5 bases; unmatched junction nucleotides: 11. Germline CDR1 SGHDN, CDR2 FVKESK. This CDR3 is built from 16 residues. CDR3 nucleotide sequence: TGTGCCAGCAGCCTTCGGGGAGGGATTTCCAACAATGAGCAGTTCTTC. Translation: CASSLRGGISNNEQFF.

The chain couples TRBV3-1 (or the pseudogene TRBV3-2) to TRBJ2-2, with 7 bases that match TRBD1. The J segment lost 7 bases and the V segment lost 4 bases, leaving 9 bases of the junction unmatched. This CDR3 is 15 amino acids long. Germline values: CDR1 LGHDT, CDR2 YNNKEL (reference sequence). DNA of the CDR3: TGTGCCAGCAGCCCGGGACAGTTGTACGGCGGGGAGCTGTTTTTT. Amino acid sequence: CASSPGQLYGGELFF.

The chain carries TRBV3-1 (or the pseudogene TRBV3-2) and TRBJ2-1; weak D call: TRBD1 (6 bases). This CDR3 contains 15 residues. V lost 4 bases to trimming and J lost 6 bases, with 16 bases between them. Germline values: CDR1 LGHDT, CDR2 YNNKEL (reference sequence). The CDR3 DNA reads TGTGCCAGCAGCCCATCCGGGACACCCCTCAATGAGCAGTTCTTC. It is translated as CASSPSGTPLNEQFF.

This clone was counted only a few times. The V gene is TRBV12-5, the J gene TRBJ1-1, with D maybe TRBD1 (5 bases). Trimming removed 0 bases from V and 1 base from J, with 12 bases in between. CDR3 size: 16 residues. Germline V gives CDR1 LGHNT, CDR2 FRNRAP. The CDR3 region is CASGLVPWGTNTEAFF. The CDR3 bases are TGTGCTAGTGGTTTGGTACCTTGGGGCACGAACACTGAAGCTTTCTTT.

The chain is built from TRBV18 and TRBJ1-4; 8 bases line up with TRBD1. There are 16 residues in the CDR3. V was clipped by 6 bases and J by 3 bases; unmatched bases: 9. Germline V CDR1 and CDR2: KGHSH, LQKENI. In DNA form, the CDR3 reads TGTGCCAGCTCCCGGGACAGGATGGTGGCTAATGAAAAACTGTTTTTT. This gives the protein CASSRDRMVANEKLFF.

This CDR3 reads CASTSSGGPPEQFF. The CDR3 region has the DNA TGTGCCAGCACCTCTAGCGGGGGACCCCCTGAGCAGTTCTTC. J is TRBJ2-1 and V is TRBV27; TRBD2 aligns across 10 bases. This CDR3 contains 14 residues. Trimming removed 7 bases from V and 9 bases from J; junction bases left unmatched: 9. CDR1 MNHEY and CDR2 SMNVEV come from the germline V gene (reference sequence).

The CDR3 DNA is TGTGCCAGCAGTCCTGACGGGGACACCGGGGAGCTGTTTTTT. It codes for CASSPDGDTGELFF. The chain employs TRBV28 and TRBJ2-2; perhaps TRBD2 as D (5 bases). Trimming stripped 5 bases from V and 3 bases from J, with 10 bases between. The CDR3 loop spans 14 amino acids. CDR1 and CDR2 from the germline V gene are MDHEN and SYDVKM.

The chain recombines TRBV11-2 with TRBJ2-3; 9 nucleotides align to TRBD2. The CDR3 extends over 16 amino acids. CDR1 is SGHAT, CDR2 FQNNGV, per germline. V trimming: 6 bases; J trimming: 6 bases; junction bases outside the gene matches: 13. For the CDR3, the DNA is TGTGCCAGCAGTCCCGGTAGCGGGGGTTTGCAGGATACGCAGTATTTT. Its translation is CASSPGSGGLQDTQYF.

The chain carries TRBV5-5 and TRBJ2-3; possibly TRBD1 for D (6 bases). Trimming took 4 bases from V and 0 from J, leaving 12 bases between them. The CDR3 consists of 15 residues. Looked up from germline, CDR1 is SGHKS and CDR2 is YYEKEE (reference sequence). CDR3 protein: CASSKSTGSTDTQYF. CDR3 sequence (DNA): TGTGCCAGCAGCAAATCGACAGGAAGCACAGATACGCAGTATTTT.

This chain connects TRBV30 to TRBJ1-5, with 7 bases fitting TRBD1. V was clipped by 7 bases and J by 7 bases; unmatched bases: 7. Germline-derived CDR1 and CDR2 are GTSNPN and SVGIG (reference sequence). CDR3 size: 12 residues. The CDR3 DNA is TGTGCCTTTTCCGAGGGGGCCCAGCCCCAGCATTTT. Its translation: CAFSEGAQPQHF.

This clone was detected only a few times. The gene calls are TRBV2 and TRBJ2-4, with a possible D match to TRBD2 (6 bases). The CDR3 consists of 14 residues. The V end was cut by 6 bases, the J end by 9 bases, with 18 bases between. CDR1 and CDR2 (germline): SNHLY, FYNNEI. In DNA form, the CDR3 reads TGTGCCAGCAGGTTCAACTGGGGGGAGAGCATTCAGTACTTC. As protein: CASRFNWGESIQYF.

The chain joins TRBV19 to TRBJ2-3; 9 bases map to TRBD1. J gave up 2 bases and V 3 bases, and 6 bases lay outside the gene matches. The CDR3 has 16 residues. Germline loops: CDR1 LNHDA, CDR2 SQIVND (reference sequence). The CDR3 here is CASSINRGPPTDTQYF. CDR3 nucleotides: TGTGCCAGTAGTATTAACAGGGGGCCCCCCACAGATACGCAGTATTTT. Variable domain in full (rest from reference TRBV19 and TRBJ2-3): DGGITQSPKYLFRKEGQNVTLSCEQNLNHDAMYWYRQDPGQGLRLIYYSQIVNDFQKGDIAEGYSVSREKKESFPLTVTSAQKNPTAFYLCASSINRGPPTDTQYFGPGTRLTVL.

V is TRBV6-4 and J is TRBJ2-3, with unresolved D. Per germline, CDR1 MRHNA and CDR2 SNTAGT. V dropped 0 bases and J dropped 4 bases, with 11 bases sitting between them. The CDR3 length is 15 residues. The CDR3 protein is CASSDSGSYPDTQYF. The DNA of the CDR3 is TGTGCCAGCAGTGACTCGGGCAGTTATCCAGATACGCAGTATTTT.

V gene TRBV7-2 combines with J gene TRBJ1-3; 7 nucleotides match TRBD1. The V gene end was trimmed by 3 bases and the J gene end by 1 base; junction bases not matched to a gene: 3. CDR1 is SGHTA and CDR2 is FQGNSA in the germline V gene. This CDR3 spans 15 amino acids. CDR3 DNA sequence: TGTGCCAGCAGCTTTGACAGGGTATCTGGAAACACCATATATTTT. Its protein is CASSFDRVSGNTIYF.

The rearrangement links TRBV4-3 to TRBJ2-7; 7 nucleotides agree with TRBD1. Looked up from germline, CDR1 is LGHNA and CDR2 is YSLEER. V shed 4 bases and J 3 bases; nucleotides not matched to a gene: 6. This CDR3 is built from 14 residues. CDR3 amino acids: CASSPTGQSYEQYF. CDR3 nucleotides: TGCGCCAGCAGCCCAACGGGACAGAGCTACGAGCAGTACTTC.

CDR3 sequence (DNA): TGTGCCAGCAGTATTTCCCAGGGCCTGAGGGGAAACACCATATATTTT. This translates into CASSISQGLRGNTIYF. The chain uses TRBV28 and TRBJ1-3; D may be TRBD1 (5 bases). CDR3 length: 16 amino acids. V gave up 5 bases and J gave up 4 bases, with 18 bases separating them. Germline CDR1 reads MDHEN; CDR2 reads SYDVKM.

V gene TRBV28 combines with J gene TRBJ2-3; D may be TRBD1 (6 bases). V shed 5 bases and J shed 6 bases, with 18 bases lying between them. The CDR3 totals 15 residues. Germline V gives CDR1 MDHEN, CDR2 SYDVKM. CDR3 sequence: CASSLRVGGRDTQYF. CDR3 coding DNA: TGTGCCAGCAGTCTCCGGGTAGGGGGAAGGGATACGCAGTATTTT.

The count of this clone is one. This sequence joins TRBV5-1 and TRBJ2-3, with D maybe TRBD2 (6 bases). The CDR3 sequence is 13 residues long. Germline V CDR1 and CDR2: SGHRS, YFSETQ. Trimming cost V 4 bases and J 6 bases, with 12 bases left between them. The CDR3 region is CASSREWADTQYF. CDR3 DNA sequence: TGCGCCAGCAGCCGGGAGTGGGCTGATACGCAGTATTTT.

The chain has TRBV11-2 and TRBJ1-1; maybe TRBD1 (5 bases). There are 14 residues in the CDR3. Looked up from germline, CDR1 is SGHAT and CDR2 is FQNNGV. The V and J ends lost 5 bases and 0 bases respectively, with 10 bases between them. Written as DNA, the CDR3 is TGTGCCAGCAGCCCCTCGACAGTGAACACTGAAGCTTTCTTT. Translating it yields CASSPSTVNTEAFF.

V gene TRBV5-1 combines with J gene TRBJ2-4; 7 positions match TRBD1. Per the germline V gene, CDR1 is SGHRS and CDR2 is YFSETQ. The V gene end was trimmed by 4 bases and the J gene end by 6 bases; junction bases not matched to a gene: 4. The CDR3 covers 13 residues. CDR3 in amino acids: CASSGGQRNIQYF. In DNA, the CDR3 is TGCGCCAGCAGCGGGGGACAGCGAAACATTCAGTACTTC.